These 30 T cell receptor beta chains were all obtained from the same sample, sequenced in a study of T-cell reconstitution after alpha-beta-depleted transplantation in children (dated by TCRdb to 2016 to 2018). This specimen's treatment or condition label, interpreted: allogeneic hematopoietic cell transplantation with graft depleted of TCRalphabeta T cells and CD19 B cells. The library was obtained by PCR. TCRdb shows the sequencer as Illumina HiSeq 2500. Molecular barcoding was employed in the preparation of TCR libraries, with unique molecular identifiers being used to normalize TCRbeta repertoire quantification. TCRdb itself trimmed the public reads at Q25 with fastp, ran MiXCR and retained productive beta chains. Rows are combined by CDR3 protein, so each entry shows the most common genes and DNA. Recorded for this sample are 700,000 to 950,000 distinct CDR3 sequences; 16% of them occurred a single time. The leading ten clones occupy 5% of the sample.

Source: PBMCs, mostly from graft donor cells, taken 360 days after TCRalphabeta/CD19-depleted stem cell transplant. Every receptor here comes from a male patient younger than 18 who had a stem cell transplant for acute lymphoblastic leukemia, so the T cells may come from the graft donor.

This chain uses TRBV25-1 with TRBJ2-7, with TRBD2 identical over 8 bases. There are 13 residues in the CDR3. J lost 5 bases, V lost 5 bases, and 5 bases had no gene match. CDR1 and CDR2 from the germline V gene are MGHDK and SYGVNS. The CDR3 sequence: CASSSGRGNEQYF. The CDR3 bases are TGTGCCAGCAGTAGCGGGAGAGGGAACGAGCAGTACTTC.

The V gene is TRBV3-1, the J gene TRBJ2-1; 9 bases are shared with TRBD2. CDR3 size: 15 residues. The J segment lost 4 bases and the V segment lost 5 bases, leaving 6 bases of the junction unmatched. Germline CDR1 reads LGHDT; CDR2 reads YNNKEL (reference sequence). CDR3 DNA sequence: TGTGCCAGCAGCTCCCGGACTAGCGCTTACAATGAGCAGTTCTTC. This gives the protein CASSSRTSAYNEQFF.

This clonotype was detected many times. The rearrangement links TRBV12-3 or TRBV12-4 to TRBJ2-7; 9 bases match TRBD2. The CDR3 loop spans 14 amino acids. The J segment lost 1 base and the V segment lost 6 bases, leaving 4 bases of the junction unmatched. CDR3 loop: CASRASGISYEQYF. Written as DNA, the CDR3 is TGTGCCAGCAGGGCTAGCGGGATTTCCTACGAGCAGTACTTC.

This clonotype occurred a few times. The CDR3 loop is CASSYLQGRENTEAFF. DNA of the CDR3: TGTGCCAGCAGTTACTTACAGGGGAGGGAGAACACTGAAGCTTTCTTT. The rearrangement links TRBV6-5 to TRBJ1-1, with 7 bases matching TRBD1. Trimming cost V 1 base and J 1 base; bases outside gene matches: 6. The V gene's germline CDR1 is MNHEY and CDR2 SVGAGI. The length of the CDR3 is 16 residues.

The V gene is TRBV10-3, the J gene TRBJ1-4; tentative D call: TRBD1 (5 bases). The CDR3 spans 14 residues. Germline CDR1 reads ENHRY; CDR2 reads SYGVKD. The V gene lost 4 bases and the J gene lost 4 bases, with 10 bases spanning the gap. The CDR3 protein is CAISAGHINEKLFF. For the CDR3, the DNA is TGTGCCATCAGTGCGGGGCACATTAATGAAAAACTGTTTTTT.

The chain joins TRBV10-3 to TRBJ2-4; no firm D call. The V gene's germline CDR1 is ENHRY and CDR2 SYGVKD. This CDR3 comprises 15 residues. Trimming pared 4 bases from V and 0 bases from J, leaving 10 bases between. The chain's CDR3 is CAISGEQLAKNIQYF. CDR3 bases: TGTGCCATCAGTGGAGAGCAGCTAGCCAAAAACATTCAGTACTTC.

CDR3 sequence reads: CATSRDWGGVGPQYF. CDR3 nucleotides: TGTGCCACCAGCAGAGATTGGGGCGGGGTTGGCCCGCAGTATTTT. V is TRBV15 and J is TRBJ2-3; TRBD2 is a possible D gene (6 bases). Trimming removed 0 bases at V and 10 bases at J, with 17 bases between. Germline V gene lookup returns CDR1 LNHNV and CDR2 YYDKDF (reference sequence). CDR3 size: 15 residues.

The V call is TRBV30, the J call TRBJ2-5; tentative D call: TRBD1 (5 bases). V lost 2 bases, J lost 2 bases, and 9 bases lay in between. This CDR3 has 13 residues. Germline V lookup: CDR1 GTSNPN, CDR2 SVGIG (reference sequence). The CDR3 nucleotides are TGTGCCTGGAGTAGGGGTCTTCAAGAGACCCAGTACTTC. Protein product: CAWSRGLQETQYF.

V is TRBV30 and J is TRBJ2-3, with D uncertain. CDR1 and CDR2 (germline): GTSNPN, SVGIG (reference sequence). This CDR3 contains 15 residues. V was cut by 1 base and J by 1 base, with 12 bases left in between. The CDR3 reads CAWSARLVGTDTQYF. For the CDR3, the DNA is TGTGCCTGGAGTGCCCGACTCGTGGGCACAGATACGCAGTATTTT.

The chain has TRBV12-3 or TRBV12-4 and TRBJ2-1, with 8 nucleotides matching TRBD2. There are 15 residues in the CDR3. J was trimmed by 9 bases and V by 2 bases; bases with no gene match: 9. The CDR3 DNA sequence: TGTGCCAGCAGTTTAATGGTAGCGGGAATGGGTGAGCAGTTCTTC. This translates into CASSLMVAGMGEQFF.

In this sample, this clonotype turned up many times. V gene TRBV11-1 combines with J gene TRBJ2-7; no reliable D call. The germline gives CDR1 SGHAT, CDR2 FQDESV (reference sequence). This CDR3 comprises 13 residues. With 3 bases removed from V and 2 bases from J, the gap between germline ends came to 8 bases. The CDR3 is CASSFLDTYEQYF. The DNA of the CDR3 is TGTGCCAGCAGCTTCCTAGATACCTACGAGCAGTACTTC.

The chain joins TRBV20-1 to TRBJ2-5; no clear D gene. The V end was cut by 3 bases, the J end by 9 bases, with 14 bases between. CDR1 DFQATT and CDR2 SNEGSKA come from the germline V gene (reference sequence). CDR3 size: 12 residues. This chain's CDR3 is CSARDLSGAQYF. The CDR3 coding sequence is TGCAGTGCTAGGGACCTATCTGGGGCCCAGTACTTC.

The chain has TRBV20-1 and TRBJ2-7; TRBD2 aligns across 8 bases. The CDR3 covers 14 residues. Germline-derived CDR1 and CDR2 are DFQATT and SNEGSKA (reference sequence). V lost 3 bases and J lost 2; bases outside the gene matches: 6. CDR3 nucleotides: TGCAGTGCTAGGCCTAGCGGGCTTCCCTACGAGCAGTACTTC. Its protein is CSARPSGLPYEQYF.

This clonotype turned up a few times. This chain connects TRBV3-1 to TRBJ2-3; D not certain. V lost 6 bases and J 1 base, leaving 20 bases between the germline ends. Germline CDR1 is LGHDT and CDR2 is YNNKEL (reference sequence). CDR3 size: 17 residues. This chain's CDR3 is CASSQPLLGGRTDTQYF. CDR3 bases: TGTGCCAGCAGTCAGCCCCTACTGGGCGGCCGCACAGATACGCAGTATTTT.

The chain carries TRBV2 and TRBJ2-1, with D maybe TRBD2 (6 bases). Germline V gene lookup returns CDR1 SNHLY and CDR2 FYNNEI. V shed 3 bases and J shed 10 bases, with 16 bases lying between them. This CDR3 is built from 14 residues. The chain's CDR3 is CASSDPTSLGEQFF. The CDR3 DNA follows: TGTGCCAGCAGTGACCCGACTAGTCTCGGGGAGCAGTTCTTC.

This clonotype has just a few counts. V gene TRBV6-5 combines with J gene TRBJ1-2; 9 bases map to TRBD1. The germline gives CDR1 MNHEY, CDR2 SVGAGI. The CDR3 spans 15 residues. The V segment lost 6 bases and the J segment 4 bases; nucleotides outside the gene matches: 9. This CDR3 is CASSYTGGAIYGYTF. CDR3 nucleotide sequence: TGTGCCAGCAGCTATACAGGGGGCGCGATCTATGGCTACACCTTC.

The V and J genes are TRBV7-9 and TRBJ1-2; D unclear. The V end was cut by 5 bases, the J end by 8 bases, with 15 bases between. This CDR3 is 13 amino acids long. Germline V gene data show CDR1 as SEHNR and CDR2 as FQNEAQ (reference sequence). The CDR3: CASSPPMLSGYTF. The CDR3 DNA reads TGTGCCAGCAGCCCACCCATGCTGAGCGGCTACACCTTC.

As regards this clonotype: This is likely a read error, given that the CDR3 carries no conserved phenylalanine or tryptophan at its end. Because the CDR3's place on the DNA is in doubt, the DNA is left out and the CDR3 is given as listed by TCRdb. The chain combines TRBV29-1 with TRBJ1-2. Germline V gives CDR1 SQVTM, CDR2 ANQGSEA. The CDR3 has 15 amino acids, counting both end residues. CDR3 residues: CSVLGEGSKDYGYTC.

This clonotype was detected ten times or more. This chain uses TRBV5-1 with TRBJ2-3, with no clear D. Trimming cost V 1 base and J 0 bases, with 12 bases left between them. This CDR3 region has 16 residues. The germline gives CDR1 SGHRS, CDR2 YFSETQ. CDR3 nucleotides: TGCGCCAGCAGCTTGCAGGACCCCTCTAGCACAGATACGCAGTATTTT. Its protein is CASSLQDPSSTDTQYF. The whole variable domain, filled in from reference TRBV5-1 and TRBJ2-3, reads KAGVTQTPRYLIKTRGQQVTLSCSPISGHRSVSWYQQTPGQGLQFLFEYFSETQRNKGNFPGRFSGRQFSNSRSEMNVSTLELGDSALYLCASSLQDPSSTDTQYFGPGTRLTVL.

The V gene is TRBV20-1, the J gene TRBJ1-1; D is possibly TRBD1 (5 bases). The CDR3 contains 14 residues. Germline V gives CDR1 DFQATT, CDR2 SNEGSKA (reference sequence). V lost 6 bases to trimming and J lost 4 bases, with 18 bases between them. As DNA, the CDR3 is TGCAGTGCCCCCGATTGGAGGGGAGGCACTGAAGCTTTCTTT. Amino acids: CSAPDWRGGTEAFF.

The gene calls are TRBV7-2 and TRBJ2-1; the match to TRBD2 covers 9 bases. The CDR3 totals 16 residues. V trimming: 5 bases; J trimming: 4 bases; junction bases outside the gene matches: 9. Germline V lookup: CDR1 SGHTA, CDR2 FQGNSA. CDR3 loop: CASSRSSTSGYNEQFF. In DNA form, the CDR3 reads TGTGCCAGCAGCCGAAGTTCGACTAGCGGTTACAATGAGCAGTTCTTC.

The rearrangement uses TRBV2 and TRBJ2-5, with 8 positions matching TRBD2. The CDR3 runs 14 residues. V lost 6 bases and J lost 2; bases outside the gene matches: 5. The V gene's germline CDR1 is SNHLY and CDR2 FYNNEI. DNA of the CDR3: TGTGCCAGCAGGTCCGGGACTAGACAAGAGACCCAGTACTTC. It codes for CASRSGTRQETQYF.

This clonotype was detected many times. As DNA, the CDR3 is TGCGCCAGCAGCCAGGGCAGACAGGGGGCAAGGGAGCTGTTTTTT. Amino acid sequence: CASSQGRQGARELFF. The V and J genes are TRBV4-1 and TRBJ2-2; 10 bases align to TRBD1. CDR3 size: 15 residues. The germline CDR1 and CDR2 sequences are MGHRA and YSYEKL. V lost 3 bases, J lost 9 bases, and 7 bases stayed unmatched.

The CDR3 loop is CASSPETGRPQHF. CDR3 coding DNA: TGTGCCAGCAGCCCTGAGACAGGGCGGCCCCAGCATTTT. The V gene is TRBV7-2, the J gene TRBJ1-5, with 7 nucleotides matching TRBD1. Germline trimming cut 5 bases from V and 9 bases from J; bases unmatched to any gene: 7. There are 13 residues in the CDR3. Germline values: CDR1 SGHTA, CDR2 FQGNSA.

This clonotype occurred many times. The CDR3: CASSVRGRAGDTQYF. The CDR3, as DNA: TGTGCCAGCAGCGTTCGCGGGAGGGCCGGAGATACGCAGTATTTT. The chain has TRBV9 and TRBJ2-3, with 9 bases lining up with TRBD2. Germline-derived CDR1 and CDR2 are SGDLS and YYNGEE. This CDR3 has 15 residues. With V trimmed by 2 bases and J by 5 bases, 6 bases remained unmatched.

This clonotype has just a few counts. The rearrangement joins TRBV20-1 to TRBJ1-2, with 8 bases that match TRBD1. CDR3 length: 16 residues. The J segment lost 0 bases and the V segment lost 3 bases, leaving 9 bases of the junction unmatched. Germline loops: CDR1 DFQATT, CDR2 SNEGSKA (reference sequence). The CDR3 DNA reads TGCAGTGCTAGCGGGGACACAGGGGGAGCTAACTATGGCTACACCTTC. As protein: CSASGDTGGANYGYTF.

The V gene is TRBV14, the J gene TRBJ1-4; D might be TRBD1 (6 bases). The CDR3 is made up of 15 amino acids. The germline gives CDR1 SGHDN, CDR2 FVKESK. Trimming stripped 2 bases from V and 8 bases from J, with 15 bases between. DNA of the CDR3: TGTGCCAGCAGCCAACAGAACAGGGTCGGGGAAAAACTGTTTTTT. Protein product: CASSQQNRVGEKLFF.

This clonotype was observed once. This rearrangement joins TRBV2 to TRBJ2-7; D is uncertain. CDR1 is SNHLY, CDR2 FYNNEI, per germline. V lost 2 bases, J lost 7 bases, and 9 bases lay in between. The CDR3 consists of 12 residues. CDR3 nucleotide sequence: TGTGCCAGCAGTGAACCTTCGAGAGAGCAGTACTTC. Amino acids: CASSEPSREQYF.

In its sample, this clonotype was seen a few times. The CDR3 is CASRFTGSGKYNEQFF. The DNA of the CDR3 is TGTGCCAGCAGATTTACGGGTAGCGGGAAATACAATGAGCAGTTCTTC. The V gene is TRBV2, the J gene TRBJ2-1, with TRBD2 matching over 8 bases. The V segment lost 6 bases and the J segment 4 bases; nucleotides outside the gene matches: 11. Germline V gene lookup returns CDR1 SNHLY and CDR2 FYNNEI. The CDR3 sequence is 16 residues long.

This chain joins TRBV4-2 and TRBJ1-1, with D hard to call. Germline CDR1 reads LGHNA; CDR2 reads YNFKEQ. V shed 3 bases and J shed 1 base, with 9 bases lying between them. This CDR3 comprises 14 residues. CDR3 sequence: CASSHRTANTEAFF. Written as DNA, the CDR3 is TGTGCCAGCAGCCACAGGACGGCGAACACTGAAGCTTTCTTT.